This T cell receptor beta chain was sequenced during a study of regulatory T cells in long-lasting Graves disease. Overall study context: More than 5 years of antithyroid drugs with positive TSH receptor antibodies defined persistent Graves' disease. Study-level results: It was in persistent disease that TRBV28, TRBJ1-2 and TRBJ2-5 were favored. Persistent Graves' patients had lower TCR diversity than newly diagnosed ones.

The time point: persistent/refractory GD, antithyroid drugs over 5 years with positive TRAb. After RNA was extracted from PBMCs, the TCR library was made from it. This CDR3 region has 15 residues. The ends were cut back, 3 bases at V and 0 bases at J, with 11 bases in the middle. Germline lookup yields CDR1 SGHAT and CDR2 FQNNGV. Assembly of TCR beta libraries relied on iRepertoire HTBI primers together with Arm-PCR of CDR3 regions. TCRdb re-called the multiplex PCR reads through MiXCR, storing one row per CDR3 protein. The sample has approximately 440,000 distinct CDR3 sequences, about 20% seen once. This clonotype was picked up many times. Antigen unknown.

The receptor was isolated from a female donor with Graves disease. This chain connects TRBV11-2 to TRBJ1-1; D gene unclear. The source material was peripheral blood mononuclear cells (PBMCs), sampled when the disease was refractory, from a patient treated with antithyroid drugs. CDR3 loop: CASSFREGLNTEAFF. CDR3 DNA: TGTGCCAGCAGCTTTCGGGAGGGCTTGAACACTGAAGCTTTCTTT.